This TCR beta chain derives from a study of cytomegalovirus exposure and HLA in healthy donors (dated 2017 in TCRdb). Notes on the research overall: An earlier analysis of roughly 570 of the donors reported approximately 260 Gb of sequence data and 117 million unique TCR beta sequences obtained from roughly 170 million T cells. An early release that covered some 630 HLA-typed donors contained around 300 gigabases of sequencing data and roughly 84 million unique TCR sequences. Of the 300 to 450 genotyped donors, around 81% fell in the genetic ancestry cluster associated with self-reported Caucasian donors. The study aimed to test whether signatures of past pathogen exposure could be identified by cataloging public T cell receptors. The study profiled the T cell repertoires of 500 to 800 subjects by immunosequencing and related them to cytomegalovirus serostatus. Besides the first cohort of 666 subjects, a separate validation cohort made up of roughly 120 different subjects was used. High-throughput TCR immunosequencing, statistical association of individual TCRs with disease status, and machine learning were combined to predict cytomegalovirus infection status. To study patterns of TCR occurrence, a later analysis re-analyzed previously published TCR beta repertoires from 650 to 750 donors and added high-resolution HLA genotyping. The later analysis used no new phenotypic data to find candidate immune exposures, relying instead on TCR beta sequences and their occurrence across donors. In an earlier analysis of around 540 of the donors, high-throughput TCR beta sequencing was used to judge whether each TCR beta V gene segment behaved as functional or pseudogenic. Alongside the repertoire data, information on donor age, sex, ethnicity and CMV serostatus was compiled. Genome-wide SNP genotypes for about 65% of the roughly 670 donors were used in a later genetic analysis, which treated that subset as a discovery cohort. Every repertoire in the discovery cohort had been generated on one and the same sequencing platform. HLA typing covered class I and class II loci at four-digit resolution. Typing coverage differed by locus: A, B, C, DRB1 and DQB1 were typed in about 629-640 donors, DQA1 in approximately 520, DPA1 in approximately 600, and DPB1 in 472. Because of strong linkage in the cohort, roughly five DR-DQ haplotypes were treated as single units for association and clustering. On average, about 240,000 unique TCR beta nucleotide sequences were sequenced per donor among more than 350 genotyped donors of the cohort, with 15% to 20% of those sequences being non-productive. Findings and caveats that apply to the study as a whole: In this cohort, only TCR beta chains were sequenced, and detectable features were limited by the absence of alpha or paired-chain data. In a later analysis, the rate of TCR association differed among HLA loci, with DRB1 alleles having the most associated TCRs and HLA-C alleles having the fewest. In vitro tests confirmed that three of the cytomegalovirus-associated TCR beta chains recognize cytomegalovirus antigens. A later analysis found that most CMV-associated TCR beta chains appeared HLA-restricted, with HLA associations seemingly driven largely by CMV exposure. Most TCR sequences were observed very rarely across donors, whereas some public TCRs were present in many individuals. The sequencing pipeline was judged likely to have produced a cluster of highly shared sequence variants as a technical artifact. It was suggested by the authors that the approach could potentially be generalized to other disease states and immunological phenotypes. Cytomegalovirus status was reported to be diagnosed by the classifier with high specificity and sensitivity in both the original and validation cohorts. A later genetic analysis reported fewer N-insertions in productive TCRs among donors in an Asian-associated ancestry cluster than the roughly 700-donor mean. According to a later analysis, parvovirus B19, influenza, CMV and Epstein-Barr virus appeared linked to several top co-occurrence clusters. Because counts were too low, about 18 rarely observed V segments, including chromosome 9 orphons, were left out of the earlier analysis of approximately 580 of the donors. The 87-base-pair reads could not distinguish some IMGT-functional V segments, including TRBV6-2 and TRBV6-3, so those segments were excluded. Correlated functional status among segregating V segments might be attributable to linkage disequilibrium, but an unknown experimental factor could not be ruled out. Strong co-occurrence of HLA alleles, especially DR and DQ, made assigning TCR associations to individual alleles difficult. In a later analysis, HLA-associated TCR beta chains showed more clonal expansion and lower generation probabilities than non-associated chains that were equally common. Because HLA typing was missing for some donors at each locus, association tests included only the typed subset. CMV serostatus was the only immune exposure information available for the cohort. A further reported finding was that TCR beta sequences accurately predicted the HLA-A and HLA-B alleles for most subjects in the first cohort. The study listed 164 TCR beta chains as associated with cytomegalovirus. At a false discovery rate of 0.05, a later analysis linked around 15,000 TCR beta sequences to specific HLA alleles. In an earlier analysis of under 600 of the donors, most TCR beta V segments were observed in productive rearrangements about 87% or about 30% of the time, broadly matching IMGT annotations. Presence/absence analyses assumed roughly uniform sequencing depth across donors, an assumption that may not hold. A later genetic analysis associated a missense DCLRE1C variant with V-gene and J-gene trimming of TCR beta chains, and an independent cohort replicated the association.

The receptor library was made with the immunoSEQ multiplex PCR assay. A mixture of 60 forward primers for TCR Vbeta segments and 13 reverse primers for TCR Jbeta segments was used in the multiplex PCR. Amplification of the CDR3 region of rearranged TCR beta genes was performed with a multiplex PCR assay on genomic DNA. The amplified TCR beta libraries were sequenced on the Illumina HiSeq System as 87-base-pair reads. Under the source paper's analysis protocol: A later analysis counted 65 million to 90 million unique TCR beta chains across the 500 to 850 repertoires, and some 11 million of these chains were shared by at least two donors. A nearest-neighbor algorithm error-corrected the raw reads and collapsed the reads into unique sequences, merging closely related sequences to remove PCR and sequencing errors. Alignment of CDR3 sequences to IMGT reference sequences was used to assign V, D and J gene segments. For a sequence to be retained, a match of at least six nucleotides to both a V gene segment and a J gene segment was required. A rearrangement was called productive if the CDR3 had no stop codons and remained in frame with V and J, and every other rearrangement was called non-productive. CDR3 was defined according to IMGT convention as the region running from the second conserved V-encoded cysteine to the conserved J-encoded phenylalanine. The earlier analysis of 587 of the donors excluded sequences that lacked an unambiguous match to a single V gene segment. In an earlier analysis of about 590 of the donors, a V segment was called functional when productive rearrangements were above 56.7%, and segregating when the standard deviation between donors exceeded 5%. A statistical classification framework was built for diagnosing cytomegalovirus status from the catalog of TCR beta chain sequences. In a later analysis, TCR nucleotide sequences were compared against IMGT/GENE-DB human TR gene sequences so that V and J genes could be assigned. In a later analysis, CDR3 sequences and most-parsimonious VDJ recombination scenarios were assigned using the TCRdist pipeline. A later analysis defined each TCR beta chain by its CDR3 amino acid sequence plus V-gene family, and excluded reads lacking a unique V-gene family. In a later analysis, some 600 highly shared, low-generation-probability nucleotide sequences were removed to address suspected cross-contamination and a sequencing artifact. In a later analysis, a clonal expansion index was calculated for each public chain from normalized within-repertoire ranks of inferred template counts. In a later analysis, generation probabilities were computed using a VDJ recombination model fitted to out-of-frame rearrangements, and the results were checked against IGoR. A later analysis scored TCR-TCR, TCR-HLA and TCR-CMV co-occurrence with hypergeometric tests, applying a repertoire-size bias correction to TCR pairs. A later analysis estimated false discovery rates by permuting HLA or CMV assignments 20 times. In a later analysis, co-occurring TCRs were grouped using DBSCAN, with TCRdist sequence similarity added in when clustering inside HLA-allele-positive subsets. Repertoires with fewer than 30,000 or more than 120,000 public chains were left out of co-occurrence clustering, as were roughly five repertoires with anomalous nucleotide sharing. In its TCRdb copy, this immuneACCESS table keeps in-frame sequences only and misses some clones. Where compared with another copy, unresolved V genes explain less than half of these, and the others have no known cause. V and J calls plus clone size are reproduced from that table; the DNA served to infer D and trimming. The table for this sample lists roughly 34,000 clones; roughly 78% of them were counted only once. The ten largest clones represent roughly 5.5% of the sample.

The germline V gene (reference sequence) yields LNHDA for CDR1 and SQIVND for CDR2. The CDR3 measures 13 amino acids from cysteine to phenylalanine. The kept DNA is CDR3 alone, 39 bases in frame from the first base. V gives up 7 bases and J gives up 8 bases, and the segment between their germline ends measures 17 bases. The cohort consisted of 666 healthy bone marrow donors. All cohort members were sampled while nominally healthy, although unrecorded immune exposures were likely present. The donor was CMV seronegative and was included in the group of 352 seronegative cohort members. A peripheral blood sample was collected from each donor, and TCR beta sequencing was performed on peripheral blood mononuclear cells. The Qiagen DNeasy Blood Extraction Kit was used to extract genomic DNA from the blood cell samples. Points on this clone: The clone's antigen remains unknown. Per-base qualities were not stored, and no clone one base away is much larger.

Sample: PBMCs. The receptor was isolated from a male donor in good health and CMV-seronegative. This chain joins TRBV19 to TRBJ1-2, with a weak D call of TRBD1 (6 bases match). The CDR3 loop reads CASKAQGPVGYTF. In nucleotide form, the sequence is TGTGCCAGTAAGGCGCAGGGGCCGGTCGGCTACACCTTC. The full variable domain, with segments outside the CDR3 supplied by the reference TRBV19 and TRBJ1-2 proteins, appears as DGGITQSPKYLFRKEGQNVTLSCEQNLNHDAMYWYRQDPGQGLRLIYYSQIVNDFQKGDIAEGYSVSREKKESFPLTVTSAQKNPTAFYLCASKAQGPVGYTFGSGTRLTVV.